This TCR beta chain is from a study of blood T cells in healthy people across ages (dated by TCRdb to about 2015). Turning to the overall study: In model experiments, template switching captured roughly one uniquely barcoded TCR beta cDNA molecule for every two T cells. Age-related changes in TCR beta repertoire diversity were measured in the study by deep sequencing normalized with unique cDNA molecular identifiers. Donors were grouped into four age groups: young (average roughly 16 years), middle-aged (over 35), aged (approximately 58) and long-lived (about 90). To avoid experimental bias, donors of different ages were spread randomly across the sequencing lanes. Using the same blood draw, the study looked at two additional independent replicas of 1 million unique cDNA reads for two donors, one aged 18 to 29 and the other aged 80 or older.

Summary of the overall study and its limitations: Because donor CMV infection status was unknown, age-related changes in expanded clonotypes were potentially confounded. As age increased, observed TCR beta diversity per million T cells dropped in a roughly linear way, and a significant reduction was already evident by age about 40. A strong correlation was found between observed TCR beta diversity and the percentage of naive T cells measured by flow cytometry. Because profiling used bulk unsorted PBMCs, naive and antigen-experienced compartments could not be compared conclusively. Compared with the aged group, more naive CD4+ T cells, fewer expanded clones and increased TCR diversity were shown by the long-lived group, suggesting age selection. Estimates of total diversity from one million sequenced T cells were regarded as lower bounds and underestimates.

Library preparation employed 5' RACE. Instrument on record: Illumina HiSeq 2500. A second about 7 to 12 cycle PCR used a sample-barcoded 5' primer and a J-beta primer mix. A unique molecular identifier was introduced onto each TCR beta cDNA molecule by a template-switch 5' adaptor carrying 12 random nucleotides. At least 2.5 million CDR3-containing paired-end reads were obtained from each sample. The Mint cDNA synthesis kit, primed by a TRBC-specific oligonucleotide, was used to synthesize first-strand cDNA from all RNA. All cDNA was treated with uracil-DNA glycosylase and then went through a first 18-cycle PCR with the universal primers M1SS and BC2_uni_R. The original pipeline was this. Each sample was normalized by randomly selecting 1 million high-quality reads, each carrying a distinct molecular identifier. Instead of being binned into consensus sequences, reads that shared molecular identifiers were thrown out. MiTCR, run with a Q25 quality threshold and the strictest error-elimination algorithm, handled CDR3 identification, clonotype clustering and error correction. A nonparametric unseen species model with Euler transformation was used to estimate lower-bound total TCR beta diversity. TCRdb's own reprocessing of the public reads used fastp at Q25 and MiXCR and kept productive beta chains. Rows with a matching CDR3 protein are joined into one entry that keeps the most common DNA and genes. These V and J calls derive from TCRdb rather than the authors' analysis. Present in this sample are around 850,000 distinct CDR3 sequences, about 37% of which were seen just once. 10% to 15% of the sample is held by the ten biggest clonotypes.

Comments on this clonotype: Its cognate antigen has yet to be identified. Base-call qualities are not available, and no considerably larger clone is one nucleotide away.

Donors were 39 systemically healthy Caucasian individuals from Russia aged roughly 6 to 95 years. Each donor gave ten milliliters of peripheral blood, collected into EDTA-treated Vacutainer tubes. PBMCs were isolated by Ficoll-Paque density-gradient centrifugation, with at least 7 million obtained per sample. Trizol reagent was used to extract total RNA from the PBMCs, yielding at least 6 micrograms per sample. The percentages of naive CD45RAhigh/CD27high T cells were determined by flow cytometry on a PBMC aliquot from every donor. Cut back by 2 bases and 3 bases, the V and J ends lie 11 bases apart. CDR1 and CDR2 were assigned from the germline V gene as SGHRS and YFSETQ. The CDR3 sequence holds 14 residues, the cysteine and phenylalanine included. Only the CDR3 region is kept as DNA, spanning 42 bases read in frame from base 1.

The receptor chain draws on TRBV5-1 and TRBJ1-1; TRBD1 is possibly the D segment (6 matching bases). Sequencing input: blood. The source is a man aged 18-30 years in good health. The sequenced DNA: TGCGCCAGCAGCTTTGCAGGGGAGGACACTGAAGCTTTCTTT. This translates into CASSFAGEDTEAFF.